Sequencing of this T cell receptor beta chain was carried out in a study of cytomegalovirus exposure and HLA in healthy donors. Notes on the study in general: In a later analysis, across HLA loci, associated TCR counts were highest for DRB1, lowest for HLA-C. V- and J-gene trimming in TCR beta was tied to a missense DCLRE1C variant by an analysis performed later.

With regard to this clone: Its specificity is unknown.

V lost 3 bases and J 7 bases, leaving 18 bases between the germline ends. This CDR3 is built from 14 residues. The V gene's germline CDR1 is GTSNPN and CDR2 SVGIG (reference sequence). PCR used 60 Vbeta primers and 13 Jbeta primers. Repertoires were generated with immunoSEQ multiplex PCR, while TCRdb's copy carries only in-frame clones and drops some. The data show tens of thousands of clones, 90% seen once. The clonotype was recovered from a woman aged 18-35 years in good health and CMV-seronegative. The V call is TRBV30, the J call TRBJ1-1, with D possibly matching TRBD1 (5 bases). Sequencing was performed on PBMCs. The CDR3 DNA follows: TGTGCCTGGAGGGGCCCCAGGGCTGGAAATGAAGCTTTCTTT. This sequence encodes CAWRGPRAGNEAFF.